This T cell receptor beta chain was identified during a study of blood T cell repertoires in COVID-19. Study-wide background: From T cells, B-cell-depleted T cells, or PBMCs came the material, which was cDNA or gDNA.

The table came from immunoSEQ multiplex PCR; TCRdb's copy has only in-frame clones and leaves some out. The top ten hold 1.4% to 1.5% of the sample, which has around 70,000 clones, more than 75% seen once. Looked up from germline, CDR1 is LNHDA and CDR2 is SQIVND (reference sequence). V lost 3 bases and J lost 5, with 11 bases in between. The CDR3 sequence is 13 residues long. Sequenced sample: peripheral blood. This receptor was identified in a man aged 50 or older with acute or convalescent COVID-19. The chain is built from TRBV19 and TRBJ2-7, with D possibly being TRBD2 (5 bases). The CDR3 coding sequence is TGTGCCAGTAGTATGCGGGTGAAGGACGAGCAGTACTTC. Amino acids: CASSMRVKDEQYF.